Given below is one T cell receptor beta chain in context. What supplied the PBMCs was 7.5 to 10 ml of fresh peripheral blood. RNA transcripts served as template for amplifying TCR beta CDR3 sequences. Second-round multiplex PCR came after a first-round RT-PCR that employed HTBI primers. TCRdb ran MiXCR on the multiplex PCR reads and lists one entry per CDR3 protein. The sample holds some 160,000 distinct CDR3 sequences; roughly 36% are singletons and the top ten take approximately 8.9%. Germline CDR1 and CDR2: MNHNS and SASEGT. Trimming at V came to 4 bases and at J to 0 bases, leaving 5 bases not matched to a gene. This CDR3 is built from 16 residues. The record originates from a study of Graves' ophthalmopathy and Graves' hyperthyroidism.

The sequenced material came from peripheral blood. The TCR comes from a young man with Graves' ophthalmopathy. The rearrangement uses TRBV6-1 and TRBJ2-4, with TRBD1 matching 8 bases. CDR3 nucleotide sequence: TGTGCCAGCAGTGGTCCAGGGGGCGCAGCCAAAAACATTCAGTACTTC. It specifies CASSGPGGAAKNIQYF.